These T cell receptor beta chains were read from a single sample in a study of blood T cell repertoires in COVID-19. Clones were read by immunoSEQ multiplex PCR, and TCRdb kept only the in-frame ones, dropping some. The top ten hold 25% to 30% of the sample, which has 35,000 or so clones, about 84% seen once. The sequencing input was peripheral blood. The receptors stem from an older man with active or convalescent COVID-19. CDR3s include the opening cysteine and the closing phenylalanine or tryptophan. A D gene is named only where the DNA matches it firmly.

v_call	d_call	cdr3_aa
TRBV7-2	TRBD2	CASSLTSGGYPSTDTQYF
TRBV6-2/TRBV6-3	NA	CASSYTSQNSPLHF
TRBV15	TRBD1	CANRDRAGETQYF
TRBV5-1	TRBD1	CASERTGAYTGELFF
TRBV15	NA	CATSRELADTQYF
TRBV2	NA	CASSDTGAGANVLTF
TRBV19	NA	CASSLDRGGLFF
TRBV7-2	TRBD1	CASSSRGRVETQYF
TRBV5-4	NA	CASSPRRESNTEAFF
TRBV29-1	NA	CSVDGGSWITEAFF
TRBV28	NA	CASSLSTGQSYEQYF
TRBV12-5	NA	CASGGQWGNEQFF
TRBV19	NA	CASSQGHNQPQHF
TRBV20-1	NA	CSATLRQRQFF
TRBV6-5	TRBD1	CASRDRGEAFF
TRBV18	NA	CASSPVGQYNYGYTF
TRBV6-5	TRBD1	CASRSGQGLNEQYF
TRBV6-2/TRBV6-3	NA	CASSSGGSVYGYTF
TRBV2	TRBD2	CASSPLAGRFTGELFF
TRBV9	TRBD2	CASSVGTSGRLRSSTDTQYF
TRBV3-1/TRBV3-2	NA	CASSQVWRTAGNTIYF
TRBV3-1/TRBV3-2	NA	CASSQADTEAFF
TRBV9	NA	CASSVGLANTGELFF
TRBV7-6	NA	CASRPAGVGNTIYF
TRBV5-6	TRBD2	CASSLTSGGRETQYF
TRBV24-1	TRBD2	CATSDSSGRSYNEQFF